Shown below are 2 T cell receptor beta chains from a single sample sequenced in a study of T-cell memory formation after mild COVID-19. TCRdb passed the 5' RACE reads through MiXCR, listing each CDR3 protein once. The sample records approximately 260,000 distinct CDR3 sequences, about a sixth being singletons. Sequenced sample: PBMCs or a T cell subset sorted from them (not recorded which). The receptors were gathered from a man younger than 35 who had mild COVID-19 (a few samples of this study predate the infection). Cell type and time point are not known.

This chain links TRBV5-1 with TRBJ2-1; either TRBD1 or TRBD2 may supply D (5 bases each). Looked up from germline, CDR1 is SGHRS and CDR2 is YFSETQ. Trimming pared 0 bases from V and 6 bases from J, leaving 16 bases between. The CDR3 has 16 residues. CDR3: CASSLVVTGTTNEQFF. The CDR3 bases are TGCGCCAGCAGCTTGGTCGTTACCGGGACCACCAATGAGCAGTTCTTC.

This clonotype was detected only a few times. This CDR3 is CASSRQGTSTDTQYF. CDR3 nucleotide sequence: TGTGCCAGCAGCCGACAGGGGACGAGCACAGATACGCAGTATTTT. J is TRBJ2-3 and V is TRBV7-2; TRBD1 matches at 8 bases. This CDR3 has 15 amino acids. Germline V lookup: CDR1 SGHTA, CDR2 FQGNSA. V lost 5 bases to trimming and J lost 0 bases; unmatched junction nucleotides: 4.